The 18 T cell receptor beta chains given below trace back to one sample, sequenced in a study of a mutant IDH1 vaccine in newly diagnosed glioma. Which antigens these TCRs recognize remains unknown. Profiling relied on immunoSEQ multiplex PCR, and the TCRdb table lists in-frame clones only, not all of them. The table shows around 29,000 clones, with roughly 82% occurring only once. Time point described: week 35, safety follow-up. Vaccination used 300 ug of mutant IDH1 20-mer peptide per dose, with topical imiquimod. Sequenced material: PBMCs, taken from a glioma patient whose treatment included an IDH1 peptide vaccine. These receptors came from a man aged 45-65 years with glioma.

V gene TRBV25-1 combines with J gene TRBJ1-3; D call uncertain. CDR3 length equals 15 residues. Germline CDR1 is MGHDK and CDR2 is SYGVNS. V lost 8 bases, J lost 2 bases, and 16 bases lay in between. CDR3 sequence reads: CASSSSGHAGNTIYF. The CDR3 DNA reads TGTGCCAGCTCCTCGTCTGGGCATGCTGGAAACACCATATATTTT.

The chain employs TRBV5-1 and TRBJ2-3; no clear D. With 0 bases removed from V and 6 bases from J, the gap between germline ends came to 2 bases. The CDR3 has 11 amino acids. Per the germline V gene, CDR1 is SGHRS and CDR2 is YFSETQ. The CDR3 loop is CASSLADTQYF. As DNA, the CDR3 is TGCGCCAGCAGCTTGGCCGATACGCAGTATTTT.

This clone has a single count. The chain links TRBV11-2 to TRBJ1-3; 9 bases align to TRBD1. Trimming took 1 base from V and 0 from J; bases not matched to a gene: 7. CDR3 length: 18 residues. Germline V gene sequence: CDR1 SGHAT, CDR2 FQNNGV. CDR3 residues: CASSLGDRDHYSGNTIYF. The DNA for the CDR3 is TGTGCCAGCAGCTTAGGGGACAGGGACCATTACTCTGGAAACACCATATATTTT.

The V call is TRBV2, the J call TRBJ2-7; D unclear. From germline, CDR1 is SNHLY and CDR2 FYNNEI. V gave up 4 bases and J gave up 5 bases, with 6 bases separating them. This CDR3 is 11 amino acids long. The CDR3 bases are TGTGCCAGCAGTGCCCACGACGAGCAGTACTTC. It yields the protein CASSAHDEQYF.

The chain couples TRBV2 to TRBJ2-1; TRBD2 matches 13 bases. The CDR3 has 14 amino acids. Germline CDR1 reads SNHLY; CDR2 reads FYNNEI. With V trimmed by 6 bases and J by 10 bases, 6 bases remained unmatched. Written as DNA, the CDR3 is TGTGCCAGCAGGCAACTAGCGGGAGGGGGGGAGCAGTTCTTC. Amino acids: CASRQLAGGGEQFF.

In DNA form, the CDR3 reads TGCGCCAGCAGCCCGATGGGGGCGGCTAATGAAAAACTGTTTTTT. It is translated as CASSPMGAANEKLFF. The gene calls are TRBV5-1 and TRBJ1-4; TRBD1 is a possible D gene (6 bases). Germline V gene data show CDR1 as SGHRS and CDR2 as YFSETQ. With 4 bases removed from V and 3 bases from J, the gap between germline ends came to 13 bases. CDR3 size: 15 residues.

The chain couples TRBV2 to TRBJ1-4; no reliable D call. With 2 bases removed from V and 8 bases from J, the gap between germline ends came to 9 bases. Germline loops: CDR1 SNHLY, CDR2 FYNNEI. The CDR3 runs to 13 residues. The CDR3 sequence: CASSETMGEKLFF. In DNA form, the CDR3 reads TGTGCCAGCAGTGAAACAATGGGGGAAAAACTGTTTTTT.

V and J are TRBV5-1 and TRBJ2-2; D is unclear. CDR1 and CDR2 (germline): SGHRS, YFSETQ. With 0 bases removed from V and 6 bases from J, the gap between germline ends came to 6 bases. This CDR3 region has 13 residues. CDR3 amino acids: CASSLAEAGELFF. CDR3 sequence (DNA): TGCGCCAGCAGCTTGGCAGAGGCCGGGGAGCTGTTTTTT.

This rearrangement joins TRBV15 to TRBJ2-7; D possibly uses TRBD1 or TRBD2 (5 bases each). The CDR3 runs to 16 residues. The germline gives CDR1 LNHNV, CDR2 YYDKDF (reference sequence). Trimming took 4 bases from V and 6 from J, leaving 22 bases between them. CDR3 in DNA: TGTGCCACCAGCATGAGGTTAGGGGACGGTTGGCCCGAGCAGTACTTC. Its translation: CATSMRLGDGWPEQYF.

V and J are TRBV11-3 and TRBJ1-1, with D maybe TRBD1 (5 bases). Germline V gene lookup returns CDR1 SGHNT and CDR2 YENEEA. This CDR3 contains 11 residues. Trimming shortened V by 5 bases and J by 9 bases, and 10 bases separated the two germline ends. The CDR3 loop is CASSLDSKAFF. The CDR3 DNA sequence: TGTGCCAGCAGCCTCGACAGTAAAGCTTTCTTT. The whole variable domain, filled in from reference TRBV11-3 and TRBJ1-1, reads EAGVVQSPRYKIIEKKQPVAFWCNPISGHNTLYWYLQNLGQGPELLIRYENEEAVDDSQLPKDRFSAERLKGVDSTLKIQPAELGDSAVYLCASSLDSKAFFGQGTRLTVV.

The chain is built from TRBV11-2 and TRBJ2-7; the D call may be TRBD1 or TRBD2 (5 bases each). CDR3 length: 15 residues. Germline V gene data show CDR1 as SGHAT and CDR2 as FQNNGV. V was trimmed by 4 bases and J by 0 bases, leaving 13 bases between them. This chain's CDR3 is CASSSSRGRSYEQYF. The CDR3, as DNA: TGTGCCAGCAGCTCATCCCGGGGACGCTCCTACGAGCAGTACTTC.

This chain links TRBV19 with TRBJ2-6, with D hard to call. The CDR3 loop spans 11 amino acids. CDR1 is LNHDA, CDR2 SQIVND, per germline (reference sequence). The CDR3 loop reads CATTSANVLTF. CDR3 DNA: TGTGCTACGACCTCGGCCAACGTCCTGACTTTC.

The V gene is TRBV5-1, the J gene TRBJ1-4; D not certain. The V gene's germline CDR1 is SGHRS and CDR2 YFSETQ. Trimming took off 0 bases at V and 0 bases at J, with 6 bases between the two ends. This CDR3 spans 15 amino acids. The CDR3 coding sequence is TGCGCCAGCAGCTTGGCTCAGGCAACTAATGAAAAACTGTTTTTT. It translates to CASSLAQATNEKLFF.

This clone was seen a single time. J is TRBJ1-1 and V is TRBV25-1; no definite D call. The CDR3 is 15 residues long. CDR1 is MGHDK and CDR2 is SYGVNS in the germline V gene. V lost 6 bases and J lost 1, with 15 bases in between. The CDR3 protein is CASRVPGTGNTEAFF. The CDR3 DNA reads TGTGCCAGCAGGGTACCCGGAACGGGGAACACTGAAGCTTTCTTT.

The V gene is TRBV5-1, the J gene TRBJ2-3; no clear D gene. CDR1 is SGHRS, CDR2 YFSETQ, per germline. CDR3 size: 14 residues. V lost 3 bases and J 2 bases, leaving 10 bases between the germline ends. The CDR3 here is CASSSQLNTDTQYF. CDR3 bases: TGCGCCAGCAGCTCTCAACTGAACACAGATACGCAGTATTTT.

The J gene is TRBJ1-5, the V gene TRBV6-1; D is ambiguous. This CDR3 spans 13 amino acids. Germline CDR1 and CDR2: MNHNS and SASEGT. V was pared by 11 bases and J by 7 bases, with 18 bases between. The CDR3 sequence: CAGNTDLGQPQHF. Written as DNA, the CDR3 is TGTGCCGGGAATACTGACCTAGGACAGCCCCAGCATTTT.

J is TRBJ1-5 and V is TRBV7-9, with 7 bases that match TRBD1. Germline trimming cut 1 base from V and 4 bases from J; bases unmatched to any gene: 4. There are 15 residues in the CDR3. CDR1 is SEHNR, CDR2 FQNEAQ, per germline (reference sequence). DNA of the CDR3: TGTGCCAGCAGCTTAGGGGACAGCAAAAATCAGCCCCAGCATTTT. This encodes CASSLGDSKNQPQHF.

The genes are TRBV14 and TRBJ2-7; either TRBD1 or TRBD2 may fit D (5 bases each). The CDR3 runs to 12 residues. The V gene's germline CDR1 is SGHDN and CDR2 FVKESK. The V gene lost 1 base and the J gene lost 5 bases, with 6 bases spanning the gap. The CDR3 nucleotides read TGTGCCAGCAGCCAAGGAGGGGACGAGCAGTACTTC. Its protein product is CASSQGGDEQYF.